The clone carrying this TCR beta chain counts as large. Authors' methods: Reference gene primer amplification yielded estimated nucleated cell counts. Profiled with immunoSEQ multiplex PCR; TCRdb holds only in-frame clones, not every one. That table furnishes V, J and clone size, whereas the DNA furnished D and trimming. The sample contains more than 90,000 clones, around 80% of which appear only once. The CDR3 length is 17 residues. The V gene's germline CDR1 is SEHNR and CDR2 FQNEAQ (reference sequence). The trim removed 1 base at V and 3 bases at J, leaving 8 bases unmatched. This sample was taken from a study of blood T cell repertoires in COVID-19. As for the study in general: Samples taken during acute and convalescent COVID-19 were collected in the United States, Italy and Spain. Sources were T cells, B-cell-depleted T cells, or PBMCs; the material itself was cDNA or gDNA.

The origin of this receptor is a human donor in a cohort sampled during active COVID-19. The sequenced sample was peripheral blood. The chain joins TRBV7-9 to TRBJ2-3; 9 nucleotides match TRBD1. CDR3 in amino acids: CASSLGRTGDRTDTQYF. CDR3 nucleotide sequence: TGTGCCAGCAGCTTAGGAAGGACAGGGGATAGAACAGATACGCAGTATTTT.